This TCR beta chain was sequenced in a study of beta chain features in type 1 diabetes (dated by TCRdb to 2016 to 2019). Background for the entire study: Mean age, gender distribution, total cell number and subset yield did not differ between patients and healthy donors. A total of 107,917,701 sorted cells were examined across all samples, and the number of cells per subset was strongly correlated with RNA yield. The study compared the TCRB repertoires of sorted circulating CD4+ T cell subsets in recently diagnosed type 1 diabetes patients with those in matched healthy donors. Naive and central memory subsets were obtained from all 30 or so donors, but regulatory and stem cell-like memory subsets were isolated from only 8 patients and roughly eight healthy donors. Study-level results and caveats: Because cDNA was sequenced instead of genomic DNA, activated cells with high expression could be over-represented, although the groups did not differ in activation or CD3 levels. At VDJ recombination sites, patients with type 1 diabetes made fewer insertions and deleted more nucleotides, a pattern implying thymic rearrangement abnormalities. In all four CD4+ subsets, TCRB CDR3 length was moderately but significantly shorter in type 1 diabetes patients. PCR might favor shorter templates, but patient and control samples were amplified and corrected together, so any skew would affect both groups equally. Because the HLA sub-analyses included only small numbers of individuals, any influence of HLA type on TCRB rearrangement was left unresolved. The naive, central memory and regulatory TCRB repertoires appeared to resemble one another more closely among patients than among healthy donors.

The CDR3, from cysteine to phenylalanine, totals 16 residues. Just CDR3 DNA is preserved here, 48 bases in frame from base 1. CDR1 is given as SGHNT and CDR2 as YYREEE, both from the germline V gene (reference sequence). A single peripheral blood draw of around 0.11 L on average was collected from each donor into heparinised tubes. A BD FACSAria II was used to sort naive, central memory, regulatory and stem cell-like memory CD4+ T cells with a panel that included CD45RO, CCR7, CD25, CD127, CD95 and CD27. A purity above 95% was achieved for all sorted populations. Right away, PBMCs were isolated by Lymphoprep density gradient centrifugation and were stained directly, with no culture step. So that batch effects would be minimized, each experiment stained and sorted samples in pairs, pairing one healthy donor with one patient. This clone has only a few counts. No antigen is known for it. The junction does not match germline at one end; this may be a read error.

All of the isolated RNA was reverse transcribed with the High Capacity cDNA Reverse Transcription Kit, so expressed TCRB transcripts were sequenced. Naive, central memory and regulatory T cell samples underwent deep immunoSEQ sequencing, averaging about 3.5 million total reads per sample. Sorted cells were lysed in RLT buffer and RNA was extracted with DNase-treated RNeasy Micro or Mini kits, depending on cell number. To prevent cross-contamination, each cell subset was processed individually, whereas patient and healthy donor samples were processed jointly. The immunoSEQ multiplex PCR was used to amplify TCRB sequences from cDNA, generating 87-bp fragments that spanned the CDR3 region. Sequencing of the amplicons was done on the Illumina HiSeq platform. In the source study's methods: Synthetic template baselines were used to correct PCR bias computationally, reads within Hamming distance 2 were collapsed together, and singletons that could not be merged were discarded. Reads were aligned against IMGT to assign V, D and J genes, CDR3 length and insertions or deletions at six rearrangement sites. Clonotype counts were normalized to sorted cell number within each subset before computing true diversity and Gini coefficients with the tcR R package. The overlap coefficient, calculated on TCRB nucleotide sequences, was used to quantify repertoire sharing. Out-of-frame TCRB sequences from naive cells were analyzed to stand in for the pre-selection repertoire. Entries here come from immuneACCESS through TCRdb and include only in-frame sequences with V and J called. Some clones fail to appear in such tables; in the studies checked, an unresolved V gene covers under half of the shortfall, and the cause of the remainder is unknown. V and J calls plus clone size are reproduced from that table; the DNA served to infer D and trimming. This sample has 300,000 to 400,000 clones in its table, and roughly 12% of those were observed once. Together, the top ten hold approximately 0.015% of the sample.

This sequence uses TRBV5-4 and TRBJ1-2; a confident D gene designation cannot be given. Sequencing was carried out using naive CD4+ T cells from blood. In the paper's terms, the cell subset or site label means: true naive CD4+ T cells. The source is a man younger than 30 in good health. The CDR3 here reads CASSLEPGYTKYGYTF. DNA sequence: TGTGCCAGCAGCTTGGAACCTGGATACACTAAGTATGGCTACACCTTC.